The sequence of this TCR beta chain was determined in a study of T cell responses to AZD1222 COVID-19 vaccine. Assay: immunoSEQ multiplex PCR; the TCRdb copy retains only in-frame clones and omits some. Of 50,000 to 65,000 clones listed, over 80% are singletons. The CDR3 is 16 residues long. V shed 5 bases, J shed 4 bases, and the junction held 10 bases outside the gene matches. CDR1 and CDR2 (germline): SGHRS, YFSETQ. Sequenced material: peripheral blood, taken 28 days after the second AZD1222 dose. The rearrangement joins TRBV5-1 to TRBJ2-5, with 11 bases matching TRBD2. This clonotype originated in an adult who received the AZD1222 COVID-19 vaccine. The CDR3 DNA reads TGCGCCAGCAGTCTCCTAGCGGGAGGTGGCTTAGAGACCCAGTACTTC. Protein: CASSLLAGGGLETQYF.